Listed below are T cell receptor beta chains from one sample, sequenced in a study of CD8 T cell repertoires and HIV-1 epitope variants. Their antigens are not known. Assay used: immunoSEQ multiplex PCR; TCRdb lists only in-frame clones, some missing. The table has 2,700 or so clones, about 70% seen once. Sequencing was performed on cultured CD8+ T cells derived from PBMCs. These receptors came from a male donor with HIV. Each CDR3 is given with its conserved first and last residue. A D gene is named only where the DNA matches it firmly. Size tells how often a clone was seen (once, few, many) or the class of an expanded clone, and some rows leave it out.

clone_size: -; v_call: TRBV29-1; j_call: TRBJ2-5; d_call: -; cdr3_nt: TGCAGCGTTGAAGCCCCTGGGGTAGAGACCCAGTACTTC; cdr3_aa: CSVEAPGVETQYF
clone_size: -; v_call: TRBV2; j_call: TRBJ1-6; d_call: -; cdr3_nt: TGTGCCAGCAGTGAAGACACATCACCCCTCCACTTT; cdr3_aa: CASSEDTSPLHF
clone_size: -; v_call: TRBV5-1; j_call: TRBJ2-3; d_call: TRBD2; cdr3_nt: TGCGCCAGCAGCCCGACTAGCGGGACCACTCTGAGCACAGATACGCAGTATTTT; cdr3_aa: CASSPTSGTTLSTDTQYF
clone_size: -; v_call: TRBV7-8; j_call: TRBJ2-1; d_call: -; cdr3_nt: TGTGCCAGCAGCTTAGAGAGCGGTACTTACAATGAGCAGTTCTTC; cdr3_aa: CASSLESGTYNEQFF
clone_size: -; v_call: TRBV4-3; j_call: TRBJ1-1; d_call: -; cdr3_nt: TGCGCCAGCAGCCGACAACAGGGTGGCGCTGAAGCTTTCTTT; cdr3_aa: CASSRQQGGAEAFF
clone_size: -; v_call: TRBV5-1; j_call: TRBJ2-5; d_call: -; cdr3_nt: TGCGCCAGCAGCTTGGAGGGGCAGGGGACCCAGTACTTC; cdr3_aa: CASSLEGQGTQYF
clone_size: few; v_call: TRBV7-2; j_call: TRBJ1-3; d_call: -; cdr3_nt: TGTGCCAGCAGCCGGGAGAGGGAAGGAAACACCATATATTTT; cdr3_aa: CASSREREGNTIYF
clone_size: -; v_call: TRBV28; j_call: TRBJ1-1; d_call: -; cdr3_nt: TGTGCCAGCAGTGCCACTGAAGCTTTCTTT; cdr3_aa: CASSATEAFF
clone_size: -; v_call: TRBV5-5; j_call: TRBJ2-7; d_call: TRBD2; cdr3_nt: TGTGCCAGCAGTCCAGCGGGATTCATCTACGAGCAGTACTTC; cdr3_aa: CASSPAGFIYEQYF
clone_size: few; v_call: TRBV29-1; j_call: TRBJ2-2; d_call: -; cdr3_nt: TGCAGCGTCTTGAAGGGCACCGGGGAGCTGTTTTTT; cdr3_aa: CSVLKGTGELFF
clone_size: -; v_call: TRBV5-6; j_call: TRBJ1-2; d_call: TRBD1; cdr3_nt: TGTGCCAGCAGCTTGGGGGACAGCGTTTGGGGCTACACCTTC; cdr3_aa: CASSLGDSVWGYTF
clone_size: -; v_call: TRBV5-4; j_call: TRBJ2-1; d_call: TRBD1; cdr3_nt: TGTGCCAGCAGCTTGGTTGTTGGCGGGACAGGCAATGAGCAGTTCTTC; cdr3_aa: CASSLVVGGTGNEQFF
clone_size: -; v_call: TRBV7-9; j_call: TRBJ2-2; d_call: TRBD1; cdr3_nt: TGTGCCAGCAGCTTAGCGCATACGGGACAGTTCACCGGGGAGCTGTTTTTT; cdr3_aa: CASSLAHTGQFTGELFF
clone_size: -; v_call: TRBV27; j_call: TRBJ2-1; d_call: -; cdr3_nt: TGTGCCAGCAGTGCGGGGCAGGCATACAATGAGCAGTTCTTC; cdr3_aa: CASSAGQAYNEQFF
clone_size: -; v_call: TRBV7-2; j_call: TRBJ1-2; d_call: TRBD1; cdr3_nt: TGTGCCAGCAGTCTCGGGACAGGGTGGGACTATGGCTACACCTTC; cdr3_aa: CASSLGTGWDYGYTF
clone_size: -; v_call: TRBV4-3; j_call: TRBJ2-7; d_call: -; cdr3_nt: TGCGCCAGCAGCCGTATACTCGACTACGAGCAGTACTTC; cdr3_aa: CASSRILDYEQYF
clone_size: -; v_call: TRBV5-1; j_call: TRBJ1-2; d_call: TRBD1; cdr3_nt: TGCGCCAGTAGATGGGACAGCTATGGCTACACCTTC; cdr3_aa: CASRWDSYGYTF
clone_size: -; v_call: TRBV28; j_call: TRBJ2-7; d_call: TRBD1; cdr3_nt: TGTGCCAGCAGTTTAAGGACAGGGGCGGACTACGAGCAGTACTTC; cdr3_aa: CASSLRTGADYEQYF
clone_size: once; v_call: TRBV5-4; j_call: TRBJ2-1; d_call: -; cdr3_nt: TGTGCCAGCAGTTACGGACTCGAGCTGGATGAGCAGTTCTTC; cdr3_aa: CASSYGLELDEQFF
clone_size: -; v_call: TRBV29-1; j_call: TRBJ1-3; d_call: -; cdr3_nt: TGCAGCGTTGAGGCGGGAAACACCATATATTTT; cdr3_aa: CSVEAGNTIYF
clone_size: -; v_call: TRBV10-3; j_call: TRBJ2-7; d_call: TRBD1; cdr3_nt: TGTGCCATCAATTCCGGACAGGGCTACGAGCAGTACTTC; cdr3_aa: CAINSGQGYEQYF
clone_size: -; v_call: TRBV4-1; j_call: TRBJ2-3; d_call: -; cdr3_nt: TGCGCCAGCAGGCAAGGGGGGCGAGCGAGCACAGATACGCAGTATTTT; cdr3_aa: CASRQGGRASTDTQYF
clone_size: -; v_call: TRBV5-1; j_call: TRBJ2-7; d_call: -; cdr3_nt: TGCGCCAGCAGCCCCGCGGAAGGCCTTTCTTACTACGAGCAGTACTTC; cdr3_aa: CASSPAEGLSYYEQYF
clone_size: -; v_call: TRBV28; j_call: TRBJ2-7; d_call: TRBD2; cdr3_nt: TGTGCCAGCAGTTTCAGCTGGGCTAGCGGGAGGGTCGAGCAGTACTTC; cdr3_aa: CASSFSWASGRVEQYF
clone_size: -; v_call: TRBV10-3; j_call: TRBJ1-2; d_call: -; cdr3_nt: TGTGCCATCAGTGAGTCCCGGACAGCCAACTATGGCTACACCTTC; cdr3_aa: CAISESRTANYGYTF
clone_size: -; v_call: TRBV7-9; j_call: TRBJ1-1; d_call: TRBD1; cdr3_nt: TGTGCCAGCAGCCTACGGACAGGGGGGAGCACTGAAGCTTTCTTT; cdr3_aa: CASSLRTGGSTEAFF
clone_size: -; v_call: TRBV4-3; j_call: TRBJ2-7; d_call: TRBD1; cdr3_nt: TGCGCCAGCAGCCCGCGGACAGGGTTCGAGCAGTACTTC; cdr3_aa: CASSPRTGFEQYF
clone_size: -; v_call: TRBV28; j_call: TRBJ2-3; d_call: -; cdr3_nt: TGTGCCAGCAAATTACGGGGATACACAGATACGCAGTATTTT; cdr3_aa: CASKLRGYTDTQYF